The entry that follows covers one T cell receptor (beta chain) sequence. What it recognizes is unknown. The data stem from a study of cytomegalovirus exposure and HLA in healthy donors. Germline V lookup: CDR1 SGHTA, CDR2 FQGNSA. Trimming at V came to 1 base and at J to 4 bases, leaving 2 bases not matched to a gene. The CDR3 contains 14 residues. General study results and limits: CMV serostatus was the sole immune exposure data available.

Primers for the PCR totalled 60 Vbeta and 13 Jbeta. Method: immunoSEQ multiplex PCR; TCRdb's copy keeps in-frame clones and lacks some. The sample has about 180,000 clones; more than 80% are singletons. J is TRBJ2-7 and V is TRBV7-2; 9 nucleotides line up with TRBD1. Sequencing was done on a sample of PBMCs. This TCR came from a male donor in good health and CMV-seronegative. CDR3: CASSLGGQGYEQYF. The CDR3 DNA sequence: TGTGCCAGCAGCTTAGGGGGACAGGGATACGAGCAGTACTTC.